This T cell receptor beta chain comes out of a study of blood T cell repertoires in COVID-19. Overall study context: The samples span acute and convalescent COVID-19 from the United States, Italy and Spain. PBMCs, B-cell-depleted T cells, or T cells provided the cDNA or gDNA that made up the material.

Patients at the Seattle site were enrolled during active infection and followed longitudinally. Methods used by the authors: How many nucleated cells were present was estimated from reference gene primer amplification. TCRdb's table, derived via immunoSEQ multiplex PCR, lists solely in-frame clones and lacks some. The V and J calls and clone size come from that table; D and trimming were worked out from the DNA. The sample contains about 89,000 clones, nearly 80% of which appear only once. This clone was recorded once. What was sequenced was peripheral blood. This TCR was recovered from a man between 70 and 80 years old with COVID-19, enrolled during active disease.

The CDR3 coding sequence is TGCGCCAGCAGTGAGGGGGGCAGGGTGGGCATTCAGTACTTC. This codes for CASSEGGRVGIQYF. The chain links TRBV10-2 to TRBJ2-4; D may be TRBD1 (6 bases). The V end was cut by 2 bases, the J end by 9 bases, with 14 bases between. The CDR3 covers 14 residues. Looked up from germline, CDR1 is WSHSY and CDR2 is SAAADI.